The following is a T cell receptor (beta chain) sequence with its context. The entry originates in a study of cytomegalovirus exposure and HLA in healthy donors. Vbeta (60) and Jbeta (13) primers were used in the PCR. Assay used: immunoSEQ multiplex PCR; TCRdb lists only in-frame clones, some missing. Its clone listing holds more than 90,000 clones. CDR1 MDHEN and CDR2 SYDVKM come from the germline V gene. The V gene lost 6 bases and the J gene lost 6 bases, with 15 bases spanning the gap. The CDR3 has 14 residues. Sequencing used PBMCs. The receptor comes from a man aged 35 to 55 in good health and CMV-seropositive. The chain recombines TRBV28 with TRBJ1-5; tentatively, D is TRBD1 (6 bases). The CDR3 loop reads CASRGGQRSQPQHF. CDR3 in DNA: TGTGCCAGCAGGGGGGGGCAGAGGAGTCAGCCCCAGCATTTT.